This T cell receptor beta chain was captured by sequencing in a study of OX40 agonist ivuxolimab in advanced cancers. Study information: Patients assigned to dose escalation were diagnosed with hepatocellular carcinoma, melanoma, renal cell or head and neck cancer. Study-wide results and limits: More expanded clones were found, on average, in CD8+ than in CD4+ T cells. Several nonresponders also turned out to have low normalized T-cell clonal expansion.

A history of autoimmune disease or systemic immunosuppression excluded patients. From germline, CDR1 is LNHDA and CDR2 SQIVND (reference sequence). The CDR3 has 17 residues. With V trimmed by 5 bases and J by 0 bases, 7 bases remained unmatched. About this clone itself: Antigen unknown.

Profiling relied on immunoSEQ multiplex PCR, and the TCRdb table lists in-frame clones only, not all of them. The sample lists tens of thousands of clones, 90% seen once, with about 7.2% in the top ten. The TCR sequence derives from an adult with an advanced solid tumor such as melanoma, head and neck, liver or kidney cancer. The chain combines TRBV19 with TRBJ2-4, with 10 bases lining up with TRBD2. Sequencing was performed on CD4+ or CD8+ T cells sorted from blood, taken in a trial of the OX40 agonist ivuxolimab. CDR3 bases: TGTGCCAGTAGTTCCCTCACTAGCGGGACAGCCAAAAACATTCAGTACTTC. Protein sequence: CASSSLTSGTAKNIQYF.